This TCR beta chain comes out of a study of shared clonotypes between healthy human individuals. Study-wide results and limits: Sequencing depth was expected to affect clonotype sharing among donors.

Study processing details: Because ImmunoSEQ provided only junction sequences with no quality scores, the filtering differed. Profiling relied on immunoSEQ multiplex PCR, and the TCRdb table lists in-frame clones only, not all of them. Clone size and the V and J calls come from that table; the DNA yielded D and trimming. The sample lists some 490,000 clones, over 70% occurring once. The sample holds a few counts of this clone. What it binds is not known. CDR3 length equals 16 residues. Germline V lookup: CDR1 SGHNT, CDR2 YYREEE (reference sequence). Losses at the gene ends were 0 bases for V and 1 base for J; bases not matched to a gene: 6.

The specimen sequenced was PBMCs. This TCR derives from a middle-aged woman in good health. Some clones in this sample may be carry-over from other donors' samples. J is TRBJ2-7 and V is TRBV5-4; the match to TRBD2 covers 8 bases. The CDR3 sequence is CASSLAGTRLSYEQYF. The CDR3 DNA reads TGTGCCAGCAGCTTGGCCGGGACTAGATTATCCTACGAGCAGTACTTC.